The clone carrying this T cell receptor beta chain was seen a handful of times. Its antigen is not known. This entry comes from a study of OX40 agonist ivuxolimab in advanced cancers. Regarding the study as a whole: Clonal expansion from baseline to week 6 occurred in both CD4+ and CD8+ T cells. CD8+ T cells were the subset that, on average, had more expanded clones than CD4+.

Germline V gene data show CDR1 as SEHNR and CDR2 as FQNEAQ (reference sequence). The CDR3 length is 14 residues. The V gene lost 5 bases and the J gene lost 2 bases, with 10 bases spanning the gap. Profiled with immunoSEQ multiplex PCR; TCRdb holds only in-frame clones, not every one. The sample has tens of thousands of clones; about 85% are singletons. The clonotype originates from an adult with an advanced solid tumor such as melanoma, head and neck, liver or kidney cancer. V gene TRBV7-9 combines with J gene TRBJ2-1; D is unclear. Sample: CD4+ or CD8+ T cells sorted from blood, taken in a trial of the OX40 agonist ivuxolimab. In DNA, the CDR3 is TGTGCCAGCAGCCCCCAAGGGACCTACAATGAGCAGTTCTTC. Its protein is CASSPQGTYNEQFF.